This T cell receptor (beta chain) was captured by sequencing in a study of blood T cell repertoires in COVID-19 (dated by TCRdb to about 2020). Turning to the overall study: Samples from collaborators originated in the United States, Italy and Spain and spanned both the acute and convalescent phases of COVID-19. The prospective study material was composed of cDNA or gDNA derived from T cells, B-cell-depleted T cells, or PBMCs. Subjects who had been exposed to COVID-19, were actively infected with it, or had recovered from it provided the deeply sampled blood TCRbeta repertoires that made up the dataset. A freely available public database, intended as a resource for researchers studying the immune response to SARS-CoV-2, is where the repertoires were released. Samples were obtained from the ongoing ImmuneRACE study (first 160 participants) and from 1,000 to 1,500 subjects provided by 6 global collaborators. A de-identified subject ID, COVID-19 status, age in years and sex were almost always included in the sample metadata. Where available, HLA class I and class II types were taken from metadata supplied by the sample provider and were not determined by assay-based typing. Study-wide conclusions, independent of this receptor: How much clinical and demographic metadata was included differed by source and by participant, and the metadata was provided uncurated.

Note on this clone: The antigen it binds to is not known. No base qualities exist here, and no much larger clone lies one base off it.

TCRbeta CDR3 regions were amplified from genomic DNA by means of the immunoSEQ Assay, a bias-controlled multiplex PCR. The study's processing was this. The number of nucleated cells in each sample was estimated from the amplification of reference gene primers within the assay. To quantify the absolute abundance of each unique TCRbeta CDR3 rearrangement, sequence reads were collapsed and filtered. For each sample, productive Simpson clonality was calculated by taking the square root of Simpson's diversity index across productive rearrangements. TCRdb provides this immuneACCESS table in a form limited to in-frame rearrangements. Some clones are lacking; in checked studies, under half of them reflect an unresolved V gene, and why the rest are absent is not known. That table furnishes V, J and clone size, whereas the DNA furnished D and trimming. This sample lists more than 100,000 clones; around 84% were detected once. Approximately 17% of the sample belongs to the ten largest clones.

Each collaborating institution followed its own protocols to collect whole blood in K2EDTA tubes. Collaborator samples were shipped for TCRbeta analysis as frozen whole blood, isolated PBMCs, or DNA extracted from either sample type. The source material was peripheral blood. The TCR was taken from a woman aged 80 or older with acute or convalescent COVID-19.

The sequence in DNA is TGTGCCACCAGCAGAGGGGGAGGGCAGGGCGGATACGAGCAGTACTTC. It translates to CATSRGGGQGGYEQYF. The chain is encoded by TRBV15 joined to TRBJ2-7; 7 of the junction bases match TRBD2. There are 16 amino acids in the CDR3, from cysteine to phenylalanine inclusive. Just CDR3 DNA is preserved here, 48 bases in frame from base 1. The germline V gene (reference sequence) sets CDR1 to LNHNV and CDR2 to YYDKDF. Trimmed from V: 1 base; trimmed from J: 4 bases; junction bases lacking a gene match: 10. With all but the CDR3 taken from the reference TRBV15 and TRBJ2-7 genes, the full variable domain is: DAMVIQNPRYQVTQFGKPVTLSCSQTLNHNVMYWYQQKSSQAPKLLFHYYDKDFNNEADTPDNFQSRRPNTSFCFLDIRSPGLGDTAMYLCATSRGGGQGGYEQYFGPGTRLTVT.